The TCR beta chain under discussion was sequenced for a study of PD-L1 blockade in urothelial cancer. This sample's time point: pretreatment peripheral blood. CDR3 length equals 15 residues. Germline CDR1 and CDR2: SGHNT and YYREEE (reference sequence). V shed 4 bases and J 2 bases; nucleotides not matched to a gene: 5. Some clones are missing from TCRdb's copy, which holds only in-frame ones; the method was immunoSEQ multiplex PCR. The data contain roughly 56,000 clones, more than 70% of them seen just once; the ten biggest clones take up approximately 21%. Sequenced here: PBMCs, sampled around atezolizumab (anti-PD-L1) treatment. This sequence originates from a man in his fifties or sixties with urothelial cancer. The chain combines TRBV5-4 with TRBJ2-7, with TRBD2 identical over 11 bases. As DNA, the CDR3 is TGTGCCAGCAGCAAGACTAGCGGGGAGACCTACGAGCAGTACTTC. Translation gives CASSKTSGETYEQYF.